Each of the 31 T cell receptor beta chains below was sequenced from the same sample in a study of T-cell memory formation after mild COVID-19. TCRdb redid the calling of the 5' RACE reads with MiXCR, one entry per CDR3 protein. The data contain almost 250,000 distinct CDR3 sequences, roughly 15% of them singletons. The sample comprised PBMCs or a T cell subset sorted from them (not recorded which). These receptors were taken from an adult woman who had mild COVID-19 (a few samples of this study predate the infection). Cell type and time point are not known.

This clonotype turned up a few times. This chain connects TRBV6-5 to TRBJ2-1; a weak D match, TRBD1 (5 bases). This CDR3 contains 16 residues. V lost 5 bases to trimming and J lost 3 bases, with 17 bases between them. Germline CDR1 and CDR2: MNHEY and SVGAGI. CDR3 sequence reads: CASSPGYGAFYNEQFF. The CDR3 DNA reads as TGTGCCAGCAGTCCTGGCTATGGGGCTTTCTACAATGAGCAGTTCTTC.

There are a few counts of this clonotype. V gene TRBV29-1 combines with J gene TRBJ1-2; 10 nucleotides agree with TRBD1. The CDR3 totals 16 residues. The V and J ends lost 7 bases and 2 bases, in that order; junction bases with no gene match: 13. The germline V gene encodes CDR1 SQVTM and CDR2 ANQGSEA. The CDR3 protein is CSAKTHDRGRNYGYTF. CDR3 nucleotides: TGCAGCGCGAAGACTCATGACAGGGGGCGAAACTATGGCTACACCTTC.

The chain has TRBV10-3 and TRBJ1-1, with 9 bases identical to TRBD1. CDR1 and CDR2 from the germline V gene are ENHRY and SYGVKD. V trimming: 6 bases; J trimming: 5 bases; junction bases outside the gene matches: 7. The CDR3 consists of 14 residues. CDR3 sequence reads: CAIRRDREGTEAFF. The CDR3 region has the DNA TGTGCCATCAGAAGGGACAGGGAGGGAACTGAAGCTTTCTTT.

The chain has TRBV19 and TRBJ1-1; TRBD1 matches at 7 bases. V was pared by 9 bases and J by 8 bases, with 6 bases of the junction left unmatched. This CDR3 is built from 11 residues. CDR1 and CDR2 (germline): LNHDA, SQIVND (reference sequence). For the CDR3, the DNA is TGTGCCAGCTACAGGGGCAGCGAAGCTTTCTTT. Its translation: CASYRGSEAFF.

This clonotype appeared a few times. The rearrangement uses TRBV12-3 or TRBV12-4 and TRBJ2-1; D call uncertain. Trimming took 8 bases from V and 5 from J, leaving 13 bases between them. There are 13 residues in the CDR3. CDR3 in DNA: TGTGCCAGCGGCTTGTCTTTCAACAATGAGCAGTTCTTC. Amino acids: CASGLSFNNEQFF.

This clonotype was counted only a few times. V usage is TRBV20-1 and J usage is TRBJ2-2; no clear D gene. V lost 3 bases, J lost 5 bases, and 13 bases lay in between. The CDR3 extends over 14 amino acids. Germline V gene data show CDR1 as DFQATT and CDR2 as SNEGSKA (reference sequence). The CDR3 loop reads CSARPGPVTGELFF. The CDR3 DNA sequence: TGCAGTGCTAGGCCTGGACCGGTGACCGGGGAGCTGTTTTTT.

V is TRBV18 and J is TRBJ2-5, with 9 bases identical to TRBD1. The CDR3 consists of 15 residues. CDR1 is KGHSH, CDR2 LQKENI, per germline. V trimming: 4 bases; J trimming: 2 bases; junction bases outside the gene matches: 5. Written as DNA, the CDR3 is TGTGCCAGCTCACTCTTCGGACAGGGGCAAGAGACCCAGTACTTC. Its protein product is CASSLFGQGQETQYF.

This clonotype was observed a handful of times. The chain is built from TRBV6-5 and TRBJ1-1; D possibly corresponds to TRBD1 (5 bases). V lost 6 bases and J 4 bases, leaving 21 bases between the germline ends. This CDR3 is built from 16 residues. Germline lookup yields CDR1 MNHEY and CDR2 SVGAGI. CDR3 protein: CASSLRVGGAPTEAFF. In DNA, the CDR3 is TGTGCCAGCAGCTTACGAGTAGGAGGGGCCCCCACTGAAGCTTTCTTT.

The J gene is TRBJ2-7, the V gene TRBV15; 7 bases line up with TRBD1. V was clipped by 0 bases and J by 0 bases; unmatched bases: 8. The CDR3 is 17 residues long. The germline CDR1 and CDR2 sequences are LNHNV and YYDKDF (reference sequence). CDR3 DNA: TGTGCCACCAGCAGAGATCGGCAGGGGGTAAGCTCCTACGAGCAGTACTTC. Encoded protein: CATSRDRQGVSSYEQYF.

Comment on this clonotype: Compared with germline, one end of the junction differs, possibly owing to a read error. This rearrangement joins TRBV27 to TRBJ2-1, with TRBD2 identical over 13 bases. The germline V gene has CDR1 MNHEY and CDR2 SMNVEV (reference sequence). This CDR3 contains 23 residues. CDR3 in amino acids: CASSPILAGGPFLQDRSYIEQFF. In nucleotides, the CDR3 is TGTGCCAGCAGTCCCATACTAGCGGGAGGGCCCTTCCTCCAAGATCGATCCTACATTGAGCAGTTCTTC.

This clonotype was counted a few times. The V gene is TRBV7-2, the J gene TRBJ2-7; no firm D call. Germline V gene sequence: CDR1 SGHTA, CDR2 FQGNSA. The V end lost 1 base, the J end lost 6 bases, and 10 bases lay between the germline ends. The CDR3 consists of 13 residues. The CDR3, as DNA: TGTGCCAGCAGCTTAGGCGTCGTGGCCGAGCAGTACTTC. Translation: CASSLGVVAEQYF.

This rearrangement joins TRBV9 to TRBJ2-7, with 7 bases matching TRBD2. Unmatched junction bases numbered 2, after V lost 0 bases and J lost 2 bases. CDR1 is SGDLS and CDR2 is YYNGEE in the germline V gene. This CDR3 contains 14 residues. CDR3 amino acids: CASSVDGLAYEQYF. The CDR3, as DNA: TGTGCCAGCAGCGTAGATGGACTAGCCTACGAGCAGTACTTC.

This clonotype was found many times. The chain links TRBV20-1 to TRBJ2-1; unclear D gene. Germline assignment: CDR1 DFQATT and CDR2 SNEGSKA (reference sequence). This CDR3 is built from 13 residues. The CDR3 is CSCPPDGRVEQFF. The CDR3, as DNA: TGCTCCTGTCCCCCGGACGGTCGCGTTGAGCAGTTCTTC.

This clonotype has ten or more counts. This chain connects TRBV7-2 to TRBJ2-1, with 12 bases that match TRBD2. The CDR3 runs to 13 residues. The germline V gene has CDR1 SGHTA and CDR2 FQGNSA. The V and J ends lost 5 bases and 13 bases, in that order; junction bases with no gene match: 6. In DNA, the CDR3 is TGTGCCAGCAGCCCTCGGACTAGCGGGACTCAGTTCTTC. Translated: CASSPRTSGTQFF.

The chain links TRBV27 to TRBJ2-7, with D perhaps given as TRBD1 or TRBD2 (6 bases each). V shed 5 bases and J shed 2 bases, with 16 bases lying between them. This CDR3 contains 15 residues. Per the germline V gene, CDR1 is MNHEY and CDR2 is SMNVEV (reference sequence). The chain's CDR3 is CASSIIPGGAYEQYF. The CDR3 bases are TGTGCCAGCAGTATCATCCCCGGGGGCGCCTACGAGCAGTACTTC.

This clonotype was counted a few times. The chain employs TRBV24-1 and TRBJ2-3, with 9 bases fitting TRBD2. Trimming removed 10 bases from V and 8 bases from J; junction bases left unmatched: 18. This CDR3 contains 16 residues. The germline V gene encodes CDR1 KGHDR and CDR2 SFDVKD. The CDR3 DNA follows: TGTGCCACACCCCTGCCCCTAGCGGGATGTACGGTTACGCAGTATTTT. Its protein product is CATPLPLAGCTVTQYF.

Ten or more counts support this clonotype. The V gene is TRBV5-6, the J gene TRBJ2-1, with a possible D match to TRBD2 (6 bases). The CDR3 length is 15 residues. CDR1 and CDR2 (germline): SGHDT, YYEEEE. The V end lost 4 bases, the J end lost 4 bases, and 15 bases lay between the germline ends. As DNA, the CDR3 is TGTGCCAGCAGCCCATCCGGGACTCCGTACAATGAGCAGTTCTTC. Amino acid sequence: CASSPSGTPYNEQFF.

The rearrangement uses TRBV12-3 or TRBV12-4 and TRBJ1-5, with a possible D match to TRBD1 (5 bases). The length of the CDR3 is 15 residues. Deletions cut 5 bases from V and 6 bases from J, with 17 bases between. The CDR3 DNA is TGTGCCAGCAGTCCGGTCCCAGGGATTGGTCAGCCCCAGCATTTT. This encodes CASSPVPGIGQPQHF.

This clonotype was counted a few times. V usage is TRBV6-1 and J usage is TRBJ1-1; 7 bases match TRBD1. The CDR3 is 15 amino acids. Germline CDR1 and CDR2: MNHNS and SASEGT. V lost 0 bases and J lost 7; bases outside the gene matches: 8. Written as DNA, the CDR3 is TGTGCCAGCAGTGAAGCATGGACAGGCCAGGGTGAAGCTTTCTTT. Its translation: CASSEAWTGQGEAFF.

This clonotype showed up just a few times. The chain combines TRBV6-5 with TRBJ1-1; a possible D gene is TRBD1 (5 bases). CDR1 and CDR2 from the germline V gene are MNHEY and SVGAGI. CDR3 size: 15 residues. V gave up 2 bases and J gave up 1 base, with 11 bases separating them. The CDR3 here is CASSYETARNTEAFF. DNA for the CDR3: TGTGCCAGCAGTTACGAGACAGCCCGGAACACTGAAGCTTTCTTT.

V is TRBV6-2 or TRBV6-3 and J is TRBJ2-2; TRBD2 matches at 8 bases. Trimming removed 5 bases from V and 7 bases from J; junction bases left unmatched: 9. In germline, CDR1 is MNHEY, CDR2 SVGEGT. The CDR3 contains 15 residues. This CDR3 reads CASSSGSGYNGELFF. CDR3 sequence (DNA): TGTGCCAGCAGTAGCGGGAGCGGATATAACGGGGAGCTGTTTTTT.

There are a few counts of this clonotype. The CDR3 region is CASSPRRRGVYNEQFF. CDR3 DNA sequence: TGTGCCAGCAGTCCCCGCCGGCGGGGAGTCTACAATGAGCAGTTCTTC. This rearrangement joins TRBV12-3 or TRBV12-4 to TRBJ2-1, with D tentatively TRBD2 (6 bases). CDR3 length equals 16 residues. Deletions cut 5 bases from V and 3 bases from J, with 17 bases between.

The chain couples TRBV3-1 to TRBJ2-3; D is ambiguous. V lost 0 bases and J 5 bases, leaving 3 bases between the germline ends. This CDR3 spans 12 amino acids. Germline CDR1 reads LGHDT; CDR2 reads YNNKEL (reference sequence). The CDR3: CASSQERDTQYF. DNA for the CDR3: TGTGCCAGCAGCCAAGAACGAGATACGCAGTATTTT.

The J gene is TRBJ2-7, the V gene TRBV15, with D maybe TRBD1 (5 bases). V dropped 1 base and J dropped 4 bases, with 11 bases sitting between them. The length of the CDR3 is 14 residues. The germline CDR1 and CDR2 sequences are LNHNV and YYDKDF (reference sequence). The CDR3 loop is CATSRGNKGYEQYF. The CDR3 coding sequence is TGTGCCACCAGCAGAGGGAACAAGGGGTACGAGCAGTACTTC.

The chain combines TRBV7-2 with TRBJ1-4; the match to TRBD1 covers 7 bases. The CDR3 has 16 residues. The V and J ends lost 4 bases and 8 bases, in that order; junction bases with no gene match: 13. Germline CDR1 is SGHTA and CDR2 is FQGNSA. The CDR3 region has the DNA TGTGCCAGCAGCTCCCTCAAGACAGGGATACGAGAAAAACTGTTTTTT. Translation gives CASSSLKTGIREKLFF.

The chain is built from TRBV20-1 and TRBJ2-5; TRBD1 aligns across 10 bases. J was trimmed by 3 bases and V by 0 bases; bases with no gene match: 7. This CDR3 has 16 amino acids. CDR1 and CDR2 (germline): DFQATT, SNEGSKA (reference sequence). DNA for the CDR3: TGCAGTGCTAGAGATCCGGGACAGGGGTTGAAAGAGACCCAGTACTTC. This encodes CSARDPGQGLKETQYF.

This chain links TRBV12-3 or TRBV12-4 with TRBJ2-5, with D possibly matching TRBD2 (5 bases). Trimming shortened V by 5 bases and J by 2 bases, and 12 bases separated the two germline ends. This CDR3 is 14 amino acids long. The CDR3 DNA follows: TGTGCCAGCAGTGGCGCAGGCGGGCAAGAGACCCAGTACTTC. It specifies CASSGAGGQETQYF.

This clonotype was observed at least ten times. One end of the junction varies from germline; a read error may be responsible. The chain links TRBV4-1 to TRBJ1-1; D not resolved. The CDR3 runs to 14 residues. CDR1 is MGHRA, CDR2 YSYEKL, per germline. Written as DNA, the CDR3 is TGTGCCAGCAGCCAAGGACGCGGGAACACTGAAGCTTTCTTT. It codes for CASSQGRGNTEAFF.

This clonotype has only a few counts. The gene calls are TRBV7-9 and TRBJ2-1; possibly TRBD1 for D (6 bases). The V end lost 10 bases, the J end lost 2 bases, and 12 bases lay between the germline ends. The CDR3 is 13 residues long. The V gene's germline CDR1 is SEHNR and CDR2 FQNEAQ (reference sequence). CDR3 sequence: CATSEGAYNEQFF. In nucleotides, the CDR3 is TGTGCCACCTCAGAGGGGGCCTACAATGAGCAGTTCTTC.

This clonotype was found a few times. This sequence joins TRBV7-2 and TRBJ2-1, with TRBD2 identical over 11 bases. There are 15 residues in the CDR3. V was clipped by 0 bases and J by 5 bases; unmatched bases: 0. Germline assignment: CDR1 SGHTA and CDR2 FQGNSA. CDR3 sequence (DNA): TGTGCCAGCAGCTTAGCACTAGCGGGGGACAATGAGCAGTTCTTC. This encodes CASSLALAGDNEQFF. Combining the CDR3 with reference TRBV7-2 and TRBJ2-1 gives the whole variable domain GAGVSQSPSNKVTEKGKDVELRCDPISGHTALYWYRQSLGQGLEFLIYFQGNSAPDKSGLPSDRFSAERTGGSVSTLTIQRTQQEDSAVYLCASSLALAGDNEQFFGPGTRLTVL.

Judged by abundance, this clonotype is medium-sized. The rearrangement uses TRBV5-1 and TRBJ2-7; D is tentatively TRBD1 or TRBD2 (5 bases each). V shed 3 bases and J shed 2 bases, with 18 bases lying between them. Germline loops: CDR1 SGHRS, CDR2 YFSETQ. CDR3 length equals 16 residues. CDR3 DNA sequence: TGCGCCAGCAGCTCAACTACCGGGACCCTTACCTACGAGCAGTACTTC. Its protein is CASSSTTGTLTYEQYF.